This TCR beta chain emerged from a study of shared clonotypes between healthy human individuals (dated by TCRdb to 2019 to 2021). For the study in its entirety: A few men and two women, aged 18 to 49 years, made up the cohort. To increase sequencing depth and limit assay-specific biases, different laboratories used diverse techniques to prepare libraries and sequence TCR repertoires. Leukapheresis yielded between about 0.94 and 10 billion PBMCs per donor. To estimate repertoire size and how much clonotypes are shared between individuals, the study performed deep sequencing of blood TCR repertoires from about 5 healthy adults. For each donor, CD4 naive and CD4 memory were each given three plates, CD8 naive was given two plates, and CD8 memory was given one plate. Beyond this particular receptor, the publication reports: Even with the large sequencing depth, rarefaction of the sorted-subset datasets indicated that sequencing was incomplete. Naive subsets generally had larger estimated clonotype richness than memory subsets did. Pairwise subsampling indicated that sequencing depth was expected to affect the degree of clonotype sharing among donors. Sampling was limited to blood, and TCR repertoires in tissue likely differ from TCR repertoires in blood. Compared with non-shared clonotypes, clonotypes shared by all four sorted-subset donors had higher generation probabilities. The small number of donors limited the genetic and exposure-history diversity represented. When a few donors were compared, the shared fraction of clonotypes was roughly 5% for naive CD4, about 4% for naive CD8, 2.3% for memory CD4, and 0.4% for memory CD8.

TCR CDR3 regions were amplified from genomic DNA by multiplex PCR using the deep immunoSEQ assay. Extracted genomic DNA from each cell subset was distributed evenly across all wells of several immunoSEQ 96-well plates, and each plate was treated as a replicate. For sorted subsets, each replicate PCR was loaded with 200 ng genomic DNA, equivalent to some 27,000 T cell genomes. Purified libraries were quantified with a Qubit 3.0 fluorometer, sized on a Bioanalyzer 2100, and re-quantified with the KAPA Library Quantification kit. Each immunoSEQ 96-well plate was sequenced on its own single-read 150-cycle Illumina NextSeq 550 flow cell. The paper's data handling went like this. Because only junctional sequences without quality scores were contained in the immunoSEQ output, filtering matching that applied to full-length reads could not be performed. To assign V/J genes and CDR3, sequences were annotated against IMGT germline references using PyIR, a Python wrapper for IgBLAST v1.9. Reads were filtered out if the reads had weak V/J assignments (E-value above 1e-6), no CDR3, stop codons, out-of-frame junctions, or ambiguous translated residues. V3J clonotypes were defined as sequences sharing the same inferred V gene, J gene, and CDR3 amino acid sequence. Percentage overlap between repertoires was computed as shared unique clonotypes divided by the size of the smaller repertoire. Repertoire richness was assessed with RTK rarefaction, the Chao1 estimator, and Recon v2.1 estimates of unobserved clonotypes. For all TCRbeta clonotypes obtained by the gDNA method from a few donors, generation probabilities were computed with OLGA. The immuneACCESS repertoire file appears here via TCRdb, limited to in-frame rearrangements. These files lack a portion of the clones; in checked studies, under half of the deficit traces to unresolved V genes, and the cause of the others is not known. For V, J and clone size, that table is used; D and trimming come from the DNA. The sample records millions of clones, around 90% of which are singletons. The ten biggest clones cover over 0.12% of the sample.

As encoded in the germline V gene (reference sequence), CDR1 is GTSNPN while CDR2 is SVGIG. The CDR3, from cysteine to phenylalanine, totals 15 residues. The only DNA kept is the CDR3, 45 bases in frame from the first base. Unmatched junction bases come to 5, with V trimmed by 2 bases and J by 0 bases. The donors were healthy, HIV-negative adults with no recently reported acute infections or vaccinations. Only Caucasian adults living in Nashville, Tennessee, USA were represented among the donors. CD4+ T cells were enriched by magnetic negative selection; naive cells were then positively selected on CD45RA, and the negative fraction formed the memory subset. Blood was collected by leukapheresis, and PBMCs were isolated by Ficoll-Histopaque density gradient centrifugation and then cryopreserved in liquid nitrogen vapor phase. Analytical flow cytometry was used to check the purity and quantity of each magnetically sorted T cell population. From each sorted fraction, genomic DNA was isolated and quantified by UV absorbance on a Nanodrop 2000c.

A remark on this clone: Its antigen is unknown. Base qualities are not at hand, and no much larger clone is one base apart.

The receptor chain draws on TRBV30 and TRBJ1-1, and TRBD1 matches 8 of the central bases. The sequence came from a man between 18 and 29 years old in good health. Sequenced material: naive CD4+ T cells sorted from blood. The sample's cell subset or site label, in plain terms: CD45RA+ positively selected. The DNA is TGTGCCTGGAGTTCGAGACAGGGGTTGAACACTGAAGCTTTCTTT. It translates as CAWSSRQGLNTEAFF.